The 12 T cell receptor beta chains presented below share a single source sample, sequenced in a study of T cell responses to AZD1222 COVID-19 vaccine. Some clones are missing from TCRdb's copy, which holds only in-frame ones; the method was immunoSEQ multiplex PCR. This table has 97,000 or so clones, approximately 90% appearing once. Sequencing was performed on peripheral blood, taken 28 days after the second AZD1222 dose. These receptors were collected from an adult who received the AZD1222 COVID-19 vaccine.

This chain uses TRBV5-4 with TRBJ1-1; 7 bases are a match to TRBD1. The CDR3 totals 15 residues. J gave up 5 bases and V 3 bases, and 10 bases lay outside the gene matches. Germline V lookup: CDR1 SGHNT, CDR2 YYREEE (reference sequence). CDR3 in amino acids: CASSSVTGPETEAFF. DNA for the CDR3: TGTGCCAGCAGCTCCGTGACAGGGCCGGAGACTGAAGCTTTCTTT.

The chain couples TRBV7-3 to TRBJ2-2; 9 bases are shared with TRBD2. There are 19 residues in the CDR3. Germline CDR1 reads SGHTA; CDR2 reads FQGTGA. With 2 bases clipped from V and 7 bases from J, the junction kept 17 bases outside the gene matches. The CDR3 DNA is TGTGCCAGCAGCTTAGTTGTTTCCCCCGCGGGAGGGCGTGACGGGGAGCTGTTTTTT. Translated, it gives CASSLVVSPAGGRDGELFF.

The CDR3 region has the DNA TGTGCCAGCAGGCGAGGGGGGGGCACAGAGACCCAGTACTTC. Residues: CASRRGGGTETQYF. V gene TRBV2 combines with J gene TRBJ2-5, with a possible D match to TRBD2 (7 bases). Germline loops: CDR1 SNHLY, CDR2 FYNNEI. The CDR3 extends over 14 amino acids. Deletions cut 6 bases from V and 4 bases from J, with 15 bases between.

CDR3 DNA sequence: TGTGCCAGCATCGGCAGTTGGGGGACTGAAGCTTTCTTT. Protein sequence: CASIGSWGTEAFF. The chain carries TRBV7-9 and TRBJ1-1, with TRBD1 as a possible D gene (5 bases). The CDR3 covers 13 residues. Germline-derived CDR1 and CDR2 are SEHNR and FQNEAQ (reference sequence). The V end was cut by 7 bases, the J end by 5 bases, with 14 bases between.

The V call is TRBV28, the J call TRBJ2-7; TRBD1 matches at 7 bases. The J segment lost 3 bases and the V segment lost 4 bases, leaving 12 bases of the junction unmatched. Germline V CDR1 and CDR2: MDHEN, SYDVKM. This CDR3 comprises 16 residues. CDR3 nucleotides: TGTGCCAGCAGTTCCCCCGGCAGGGGGTCTTTCTACGAGCAGTACTTC. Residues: CASSSPGRGSFYEQYF.

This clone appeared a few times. The CDR3 DNA reads TGTGCCTGGGGTGGGCGCTATGGCTACACCTTC. It yields the protein CAWGGRYGYTF. The V gene is TRBV30, the J gene TRBJ1-2; no firm D call. Germline CDR1 reads GTSNPN; CDR2 reads SVGIG (reference sequence). The CDR3 totals 11 residues. V was pared by 5 bases and J by 4 bases, with 8 bases between.

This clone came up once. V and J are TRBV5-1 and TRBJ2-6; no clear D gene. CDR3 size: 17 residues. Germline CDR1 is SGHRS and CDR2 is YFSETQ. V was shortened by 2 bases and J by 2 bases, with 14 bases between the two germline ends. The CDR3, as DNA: TGCGCCAGCAGCTTATGGAGTGGCGGTACTGGGGCCAACGTCCTGACTTTC. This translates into CASSLWSGGTGANVLTF.

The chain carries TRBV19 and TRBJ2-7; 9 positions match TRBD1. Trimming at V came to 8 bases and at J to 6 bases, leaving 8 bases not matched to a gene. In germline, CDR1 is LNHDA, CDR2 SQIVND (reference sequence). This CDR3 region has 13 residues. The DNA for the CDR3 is TGTGCCAGTGGACGGACAGGGGCGGCCGAGCAGTACTTC. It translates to CASGRTGAAEQYF.

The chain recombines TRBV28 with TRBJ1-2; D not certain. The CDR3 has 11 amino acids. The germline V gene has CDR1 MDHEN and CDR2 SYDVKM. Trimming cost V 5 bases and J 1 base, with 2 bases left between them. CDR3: CASSNNYGYTF. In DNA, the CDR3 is TGTGCCAGCAGTAATAACTATGGCTACACCTTC.

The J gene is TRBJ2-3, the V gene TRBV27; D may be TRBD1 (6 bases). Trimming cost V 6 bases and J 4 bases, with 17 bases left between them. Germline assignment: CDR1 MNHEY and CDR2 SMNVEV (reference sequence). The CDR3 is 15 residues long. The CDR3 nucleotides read TGTGCCAGCAGAACCTACAGGGAAAGGGCAGATACGCAGTATTTT. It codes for CASRTYRERADTQYF.

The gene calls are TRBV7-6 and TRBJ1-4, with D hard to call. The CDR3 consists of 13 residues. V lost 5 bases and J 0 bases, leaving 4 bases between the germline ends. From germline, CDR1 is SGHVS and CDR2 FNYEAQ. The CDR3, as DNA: TGTGCCAGCAGCACGGCAACTAATGAAAAACTGTTTTTT. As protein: CASSTATNEKLFF.

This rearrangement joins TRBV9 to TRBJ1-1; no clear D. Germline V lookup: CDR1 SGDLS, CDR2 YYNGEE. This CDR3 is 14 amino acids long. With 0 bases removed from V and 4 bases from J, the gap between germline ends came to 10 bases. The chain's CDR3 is CASSVDPVPTEAFF. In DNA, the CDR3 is TGTGCCAGCAGCGTAGATCCCGTTCCCACTGAAGCTTTCTTT.